This T cell receptor (beta chain) was sequenced during a study of response to subunit inactivated influenza vaccine. Findings of the study overall: Only a handful of new T cells, the authors suggested, are recruited with each seasonal influenza vaccination.

TCRdb used MiXCR to reprocess the RT-PCR reads, holding one entry per CDR3 protein. The data show roughly 500,000 distinct CDR3 sequences, less than 30% seen once. This clonotype has only a few counts. Its cognate antigen is unknown. This TCR came from a man in his forties or fifties who received an inactivated influenza vaccine. This specimen consisted of CD4+ T cells sorted from PBMCs, obtained more than 4 days after vaccination.

CDR3 loop: CSASPQPVQETQYF. The CDR3 DNA sequence: TGCAGTGCTAGCCCTCAACCAGTACAAGAGACCCAGTACTTC. This chain uses TRBV20-1 with TRBJ2-5; D remains unclear. CDR3 length equals 14 residues. Germline CDR1 reads DFQATT; CDR2 reads SNEGSKA (reference sequence). The V end was cut by 3 bases, the J end by 2 bases, with 13 bases between.